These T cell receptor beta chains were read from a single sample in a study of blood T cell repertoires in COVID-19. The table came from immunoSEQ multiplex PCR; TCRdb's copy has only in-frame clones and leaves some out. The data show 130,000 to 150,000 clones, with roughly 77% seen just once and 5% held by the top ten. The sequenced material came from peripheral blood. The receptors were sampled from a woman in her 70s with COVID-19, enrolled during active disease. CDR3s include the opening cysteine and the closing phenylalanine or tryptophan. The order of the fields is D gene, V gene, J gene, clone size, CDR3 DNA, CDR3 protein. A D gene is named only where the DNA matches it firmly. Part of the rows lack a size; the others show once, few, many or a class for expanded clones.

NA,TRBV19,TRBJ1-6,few,TGTGCCAGTAGCGACAGATATAATTCACCCCTCCACTTT,CASSDRYNSPLHF
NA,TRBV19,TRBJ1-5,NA,TGTGCCAGTAGTATAGCTTCAGACAGCAAGCAGCCCCAGCATTTT,CASSIASDSKQPQHF
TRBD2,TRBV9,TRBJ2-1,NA,TGTGCCAGCACCAGAGCGGGGGGGACCCTCGATGAGCAGTTCTTC,CASTRAGGTLDEQFF
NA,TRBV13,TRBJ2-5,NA,TGTGCCAGCAGCAACCGGGTTTTGGAGACCCAGTACTTC,CASSNRVLETQYF
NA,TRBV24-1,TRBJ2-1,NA,TGTGCCACCAATGCGGGTGGGTTTGGTGAGCAGTTCTTC,CATNAGGFGEQFF
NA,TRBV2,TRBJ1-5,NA,TGTGCCAGCAGTGCCAGGGGCGGTATTGGTCAGCCCCAGCATTTT,CASSARGGIGQPQHF
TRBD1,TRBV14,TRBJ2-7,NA,TGTGCCAGCAGCCCGACAGGGCCGGCCTACGAGCAGTACTTC,CASSPTGPAYEQYF
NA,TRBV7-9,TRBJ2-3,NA,TGTGCCAGCAGCCCCCAGGGAGGTTGGGATACGCAGTATTTT,CASSPQGGWDTQYF
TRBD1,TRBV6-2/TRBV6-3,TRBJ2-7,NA,TGTGCCAGCAGTTACACCTCCGGGACAGGGTTCCACGAGCAGTACTTC,CASSYTSGTGFHEQYF
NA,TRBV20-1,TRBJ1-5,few,TGCAGTGCTAGTTTGGGGGGTTTGGAGCCCCAGCATTTT,CSASLGGLEPQHF
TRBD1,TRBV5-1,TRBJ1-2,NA,TGCGCCAGCAGCTTGGGCGCGGACAGGGGCATCTATGGCTACACCTTC,CASSLGADRGIYGYTF
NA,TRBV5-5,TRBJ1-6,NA,TGTGCCAGCAGCTTGGGTTCTGTCGATTCACCCCTCCACTTT,CASSLGSVDSPLHF
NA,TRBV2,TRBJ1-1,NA,TGTGCCAGCAGTGTCAGGGGTCGGGTGAACACTGAAGCTTTCTTT,CASSVRGRVNTEAFF
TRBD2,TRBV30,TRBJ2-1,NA,TGTGCCTGGAGTGTAGAGCTAGCGGGGAAGGAGCAGTTCTTC,CAWSVELAGKEQFF
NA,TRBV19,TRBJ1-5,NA,TGTGCCAGTAGAGAAAGGACTCCTCCGGTTCTCCAGCATTTT,CASRERTPPVLQHF
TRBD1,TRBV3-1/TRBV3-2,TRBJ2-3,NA,TGTGCCAGCAGCCCGTACAGGGGGCAAGTCACAGATACGCAGTATTTT,CASSPYRGQVTDTQYF
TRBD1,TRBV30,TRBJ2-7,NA,TGTGCCTGGAGTAGGACAGGGGGGGGCGACGAGCAGTACTTC,CAWSRTGGGDEQYF
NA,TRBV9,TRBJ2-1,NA,TGTGCCAGCAGCCCAGCAGGCCCCTCCTACAATGAGCAGTTCTTC,CASSPAGPSYNEQFF
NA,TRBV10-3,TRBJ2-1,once,TGTGCCATCAGAGGGGCGACCGGGGGCAATGAGCAGTTCTTC,CAIRGATGGNEQFF
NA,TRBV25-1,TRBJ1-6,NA,TGTGCCAGCAGTAATGCAGGGTGGAATTCACCCCTCCACTTT,CASSNAGWNSPLHF
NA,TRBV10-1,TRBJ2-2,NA,TGCGCCAGCAGTGAGTTTGCGAGGGGGGGTAACACCGGGGAGCTGTTTTTT,CASSEFARGGNTGELFF
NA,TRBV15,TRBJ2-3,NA,TGTGCCACCAGCAACAGGGATACGCAGTATTTT,CATSNRDTQYF
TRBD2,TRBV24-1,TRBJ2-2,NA,TGTGCCACCAGTGTAGGGAGGGAAAGGGCCGGGGAGCTGTTTTTT,CATSVGRERAGELFF
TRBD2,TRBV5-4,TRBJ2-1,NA,TGTGCCAGCAGCAGACAGCGGGGGGGCCTCGACGATGAGCAGTTCTTC,CASSRQRGGLDDEQFF
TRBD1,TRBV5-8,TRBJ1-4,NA,TGTGCCAGCAGCCTCGGACAGGGCTCTGCAACTAATGAAAAACTGTTTTTT,CASSLGQGSATNEKLFF
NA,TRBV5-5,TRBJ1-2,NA,TGTGCCAGCAGCCAAGGCGGGGAGGGTAACTATGGCTACACCTTC,CASSQGGEGNYGYTF
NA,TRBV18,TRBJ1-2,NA,TGTGCCAGCTCACCACGGACAGAAATTAACTATGGCTACACCTTC,CASSPRTEINYGYTF
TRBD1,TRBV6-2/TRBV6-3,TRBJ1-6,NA,TGTGCCAGCAGTTACGGGGGGACAGGGGGTTCACCCCTCCACTTT,CASSYGGTGGSPLHF
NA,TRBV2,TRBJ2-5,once,TGTGCCAGCAGTGAACAAACGACGGCGGGGACCCAGTACTTC,CASSEQTTAGTQYF
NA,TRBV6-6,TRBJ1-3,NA,TGTGCCAGCAGTCTACAGGTAACAGGCACCTCTGGAAACACCATATATTTT,CASSLQVTGTSGNTIYF
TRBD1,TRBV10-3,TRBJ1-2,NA,TGTGCCATCAGGGACAGGGGGGATGGCTACACCTTC,CAIRDRGDGYTF
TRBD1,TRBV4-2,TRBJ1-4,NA,TGTGCCAGCAGCCAAATGGGGTTGACAGGGCTGAATGAAAAACTGTTTTTT,CASSQMGLTGLNEKLFF
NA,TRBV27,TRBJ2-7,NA,TGTGCCAGCAGTCCCCGACTGGGCTACGAGCAGTACTTC,CASSPRLGYEQYF
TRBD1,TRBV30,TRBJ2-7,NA,TGTGCCTGGGATAACCCGGGACAGGCTACCTACGAGCAGTACTTC,CAWDNPGQATYEQYF
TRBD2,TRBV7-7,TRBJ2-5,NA,TGTGCTAGCAGCTTAGGAACGACTAGCGGGGGCATCCAAGAGACCCAGTACTTC,CASSLGTTSGGIQETQYF
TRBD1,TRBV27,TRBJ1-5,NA,TGTGCCAGCAGAGGACAGGTCAACAATCAGCCCCAGCATTTT,CASRGQVNNQPQHF
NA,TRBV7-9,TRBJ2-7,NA,TGTGCCAGCAGCGGGGCCACCGGAACAATCGAGCAGTACTTC,CASSGATGTIEQYF
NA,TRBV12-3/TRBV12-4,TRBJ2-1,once,TGTGCCAGCGTACTCACAGGGAATGAGCAGTTCTTC,CASVLTGNEQFF
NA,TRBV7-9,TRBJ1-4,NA,TGTGCCAGCGGTGCGAAGGGGCGACTTAATGAAAAACTGTTTTTT,CASGAKGRLNEKLFF
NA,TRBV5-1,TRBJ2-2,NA,TGCGCCAGCAGCTTGGCGCGGCCAGATCACTCCGGGGAGCTGTTTTTT,CASSLARPDHSGELFF
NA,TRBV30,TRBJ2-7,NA,TGTGCCCGGAGCGAAGGACTCGTTTCCTACGAGCAGTACTTC,CARSEGLVSYEQYF